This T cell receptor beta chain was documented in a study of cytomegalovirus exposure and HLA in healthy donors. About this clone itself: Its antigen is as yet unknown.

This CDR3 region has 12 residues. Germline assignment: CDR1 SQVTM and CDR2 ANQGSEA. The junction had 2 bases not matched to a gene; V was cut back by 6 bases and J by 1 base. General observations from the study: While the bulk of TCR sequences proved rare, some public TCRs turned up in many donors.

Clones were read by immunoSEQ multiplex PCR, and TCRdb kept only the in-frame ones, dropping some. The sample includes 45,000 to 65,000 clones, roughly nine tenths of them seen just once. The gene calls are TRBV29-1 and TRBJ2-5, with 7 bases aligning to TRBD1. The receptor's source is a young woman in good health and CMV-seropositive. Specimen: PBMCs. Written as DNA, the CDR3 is TGCAGCGTAAACAGGGGCCAAGAGACCCAGTACTTC. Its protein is CSVNRGQETQYF.